Reported below is one T cell receptor beta chain. Its antigen remains unknown. The entry originates in a study of CD8+CD57+ T cells in acquired aplastic anemia. Study-wide results and caveats: Patient and control CD8+ Simpson's diversity was not significantly different. The number of CD8+ CDR3 sequences shared by patients and controls was 25 to 35.

Looked up from germline, CDR1 is LNHNV and CDR2 is YYDKDF (reference sequence). V lost 1 base to trimming and J lost 1 base, with 4 bases between them. This CDR3 is built from 13 residues. It was genomic DNA that served as the template for profiling TCR beta VDJ and CDR3. From the reads, TCRdb called clonotypes with MiXCR, one entry per CDR3 protein. The table lists about 210,000 distinct CDR3 sequences, approximately 60% of them singletons. This TCR was sampled from a human donor in good health. This chain connects TRBV15 to TRBJ1-1, with D hard to call. Sequencing used sorted CD4+, CD8+, or CD8+CD57+ T cells (not recorded which) from PBMCs. The CDR3 reads CATSRARNTEAFF. Written as DNA, the CDR3 is TGTGCCACCAGCAGAGCCAGGAACACTGAAGCTTTCTTT.